Shown below are 20 T cell receptor beta chains from a single sample sequenced in a study of graft-versus-host responses after intestinal transplantation. Data came from immunoSEQ multiplex PCR; TCRdb stores just in-frame clones and leaves some out. This sample has about 47,000 clones, with over 85% found just once. This sample comprised PBMCs, obtained about 120 weeks after a first intestinal transplant, on the day of a second. The origin of the receptors is a human patient who received an intestinal transplant, so some T cells may come from the graft donor.

The genes are TRBV14 and TRBJ1-5; no reliable D call. The CDR3 contains 13 residues. The V and J ends lost 4 bases and 4 bases respectively, with 8 bases between them. Germline V gene data show CDR1 as SGHDN and CDR2 as FVKESK. In nucleotides, the CDR3 is TGTGCCAGCAGCCGAAGTATAAATCAGCCCCAGCATTTT. The encoded protein is CASSRSINQPQHF.

The CDR3 spells CASSLVTLGYNEQFF. The CDR3 DNA sequence: TGTGCCAGCAGCTTAGTAACCCTAGGCTACAATGAGCAGTTCTTC. V and J are TRBV7-6 and TRBJ2-1, with no clear D. Trimming took 1 base from V and 3 from J, leaving 10 bases between them. Germline CDR1 and CDR2: SGHVS and FNYEAQ. This CDR3 contains 15 residues.

The rearrangement uses TRBV6-1 and TRBJ1-6, with no clear D. The V and J ends lost 7 bases and 10 bases respectively, with 14 bases between them. The CDR3 runs 13 residues. The germline V gene encodes CDR1 MNHNS and CDR2 SASEGT. CDR3 nucleotides: TGTGCCAGCACGGGATCATCTGACTCACCCCTCCACTTT. Encoded protein: CASTGSSDSPLHF.

The chain recombines TRBV6-1 with TRBJ1-3, with D possibly being TRBD1 (6 bases). The germline V gene has CDR1 MNHNS and CDR2 SASEGT. This CDR3 is built from 15 residues. Trimming left V 5 bases short and J 3 bases short, with 14 bases between. The CDR3 DNA reads TGTGCCAGCAGTTTTATAACAGGGCTTGGAAACACCATATATTTT. Translated, it gives CASSFITGLGNTIYF.

J is TRBJ2-5 and V is TRBV10-3; D tentatively reads TRBD1 or TRBD2 (5 bases each). CDR1 and CDR2 (germline): ENHRY, SYGVKD. CDR3 length: 15 residues. V was trimmed by 6 bases and J by 5 bases, leaving 19 bases between them. The CDR3 here is CAISPLGDRPETQYF. CDR3 bases: TGTGCCATCAGCCCCTTAGGGGACCGGCCTGAGACCCAGTACTTC.

J is TRBJ1-1 and V is TRBV6-5; 11 positions match TRBD1. Germline V gene sequence: CDR1 MNHEY, CDR2 SVGAGI. Unmatched junction bases numbered 4, after V lost 4 bases and J lost 9 bases. There are 13 residues in the CDR3. For the CDR3, the DNA is TGTGCCAGCAGTTGGACAGGGGGCTGGAAAGCTTTCTTT. Translation: CASSWTGGWKAFF.

The chain uses TRBV4-2 and TRBJ2-2; possibly TRBD1 or TRBD2 for D (6 bases each). CDR1 and CDR2 (germline): LGHNA, YNFKEQ. Trimming removed 0 bases from V and 7 bases from J, with 18 bases in between. The CDR3 length is 17 residues. The CDR3 protein is CASSQDWTRGRIGELFF. CDR3 sequence (DNA): TGTGCCAGCAGCCAAGACTGGACACGGGGGCGCATCGGGGAGCTGTTTTTT.

This chain connects TRBV6-1 to TRBJ1-1, with D unclear. This CDR3 is built from 13 residues. The germline V and J ends were trimmed by 2 bases and 5 bases, with 9 bases remaining between them. CDR1 is MNHNS, CDR2 SASEGT, per germline. CDR3 nucleotide sequence: TGTGCCAGCAGTGAAAGAAGTTGGACTGAAGCTTTCTTT. This translates into CASSERSWTEAFF.

The rearrangement uses TRBV28 and TRBJ2-5; 7 bases agree with TRBD2. V lost 3 bases and J lost 3; bases outside the gene matches: 4. Germline values: CDR1 MDHEN, CDR2 SYDVKM. This CDR3 spans 14 amino acids. The CDR3 nucleotides are TGTGCCAGCAGTTTTGGGGGAGGGGAAGAGACCCAGTACTTC. This translates into CASSFGGGEETQYF.

The V call is TRBV18, the J call TRBJ1-6, with D hard to call. V dropped 3 bases and J dropped 10 bases, with 13 bases sitting between them. The CDR3 is made up of 14 amino acids. Per the germline V gene, CDR1 is KGHSH and CDR2 is LQKENI. For the CDR3, the DNA is TGTGCCAGCTCACCCCCAGACCCGGGCTCACCCCTCCACTTT. It yields the protein CASSPPDPGSPLHF.

The chain uses TRBV9 and TRBJ2-1, with 11 bases that match TRBD2. CDR3 size: 12 residues. After removal of 4 bases from V and 10 bases from J, the junction contained 1 base not matched to a gene. The germline V gene has CDR1 SGDLS and CDR2 YYNGEE. The CDR3 region is CASSLAGGEQFF. The CDR3 DNA is TGTGCCAGCAGCCTAGCGGGAGGAGAGCAGTTCTTC.

This clone came up a few times. The V gene is TRBV2, the J gene TRBJ1-4; 7 positions agree with TRBD1. Looked up from germline, CDR1 is SNHLY and CDR2 is FYNNEI. Trimming took 5 bases from V and 8 from J; bases not matched to a gene: 5. The CDR3 is made up of 13 amino acids. The CDR3 here is CASSRGQWEKLFF. Here the CDR3 DNA reads TGTGCCAGCAGTAGGGGACAGTGGGAAAAACTGTTTTTT.

The chain is built from TRBV18 and TRBJ2-5, with D tentatively TRBD2 (6 bases). This CDR3 comprises 13 residues. V gave up 8 bases and J gave up 2 bases, with 12 bases separating them. The germline CDR1 and CDR2 sequences are KGHSH and LQKENI. The chain's CDR3 is CASLGGLQETQYF. DNA of the CDR3: TGTGCCAGCCTTGGAGGGTTACAAGAGACCCAGTACTTC.

The chain combines TRBV10-1 with TRBJ2-7; D may be TRBD1 or TRBD2 (6 bases each). V was pared by 4 bases and J by 6 bases, with 13 bases between. Germline V lookup: CDR1 WNHNN, CDR2 SYGVQD (reference sequence). There are 13 residues in the CDR3. CDR3 in DNA: TGCGCCAGCAGTGCCCTGTCGGGGGCCGAGCAGTACTTC. Amino acid sequence: CASSALSGAEQYF.

The chain carries TRBV5-1 and TRBJ2-2, with D hard to call. The CDR3 is 18 residues long. Germline lookup yields CDR1 SGHRS and CDR2 YFSETQ. Trimming stripped 0 bases from V and 5 bases from J, with 20 bases between. The CDR3 nucleotides read TGCGCCAGCAGCTTGGTGTTGGCAGGAACAAGTAGGACCGGGGAGCTGTTTTTT. This sequence encodes CASSLVLAGTSRTGELFF.

The gene calls are TRBV12-2 and TRBJ2-7. TRBV12-2 is given as a pseudogene. The CDR3 is made up of 21 amino acids. CDR3 DNA sequence: TGTGCAACTCGCTTGGGGAGTAGGGGCTGGACCCGCCATCCTAGCTCCTACGAGCAGTACTTC. Protein product: CATRLGSRGWTRHPSSYEQYF.

The count of this clone is one. CDR3 protein: CASSFSGETEAFF. CDR3 nucleotides: TGCGCCAGCAGCTTTTCGGGGGAAACTGAAGCTTTCTTT. The chain has TRBV5-1 and TRBJ1-1; D possibly corresponds to TRBD1 (5 bases). This CDR3 has 13 amino acids. The germline V gene has CDR1 SGHRS and CDR2 YFSETQ. V was shortened by 2 bases and J by 5 bases, with 10 bases between the two germline ends. Looking up the rest from reference TRBV5-1 and TRBJ1-1 gives the full variable domain: KAGVTQTPRYLIKTRGQQVTLSCSPISGHRSVSWYQQTPGQGLQFLFEYFSETQRNKGNFPGRFSGRQFSNSRSEMNVSTLELGDSALYLCASSFSGETEAFFGQGTRLTVV.

The V gene is TRBV28, the J gene TRBJ1-1, with D possibly being TRBD1 (5 bases). V dropped 6 bases and J dropped 7 bases, with 12 bases sitting between them. Germline V gene data show CDR1 as MDHEN and CDR2 as SYDVKM. The CDR3 covers 12 residues. CDR3 amino acids: CASSPGGNEAFF. DNA for the CDR3: TGTGCCAGCAGCCCCGGGGGGAATGAAGCTTTCTTT.

This sequence joins TRBV20-1 and TRBJ1-5; no reliable D call. In germline, CDR1 is DFQATT, CDR2 SNEGSKA (reference sequence). The CDR3 has 11 residues. V shed 1 base and J shed 5 bases, with 3 bases lying between them. CDR3 coding DNA: TGCAGTGCTAGAGGGGATCAGCCCCAGCATTTT. This codes for CSARGDQPQHF.

J is TRBJ2-1 and V is TRBV7-9; 14 bases match TRBD2. This CDR3 spans 14 amino acids. CDR1 and CDR2 (germline): SEHNR, FQNEAQ (reference sequence). With 5 bases clipped from V and 9 bases from J, the junction kept 3 bases outside the gene matches. CDR3 nucleotides: TGTGCCAGCAGCCTAGGGACTAGCGGGAGTGAGCAGTTCTTC. Translating it yields CASSLGTSGSEQFF.